One sample yielded the 10 T cell receptor beta chains listed below, sequenced in a study of T cell responses to AZD1222 COVID-19 vaccine. Some clones are missing from TCRdb's copy, which holds only in-frame ones; the method was immunoSEQ multiplex PCR. The data contain around 70,000 clones, 70% to 90% of them singletons. The sample in question was peripheral blood, obtained 28 days after the second AZD1222 dose. Receptor source: an adult who received the AZD1222 COVID-19 vaccine.

The J gene is TRBJ2-2, the V gene TRBV27; TRBD2 aligns across 7 bases. The junction had 3 bases not matched to a gene; V was cut back by 5 bases and J by 0 bases. The CDR3 has 15 amino acids. Germline V gene sequence: CDR1 MNHEY, CDR2 SMNVEV (reference sequence). The CDR3 here is CASSRLAANTGELFF. The CDR3 coding sequence is TGTGCCAGCAGTCGGCTAGCGGCGAACACCGGGGAGCTGTTTTTT.

The chain employs TRBV19 and TRBJ1-6, with TRBD1 identical over 10 bases. Per the germline V gene, CDR1 is LNHDA and CDR2 is SQIVND (reference sequence). This CDR3 spans 16 amino acids. Trimming removed 8 bases from V and 13 bases from J; junction bases left unmatched: 17. DNA of the CDR3: TGTGCCAGTGATACCTCAGACAGGGGGCTTAAAGTTCCCCTCCACTTT. This sequence encodes CASDTSDRGLKVPLHF.

The chain carries TRBV7-9 and TRBJ2-5; D ambiguous. Looked up from germline, CDR1 is SEHNR and CDR2 is FQNEAQ (reference sequence). Trimming stripped 3 bases from V and 1 base from J, with 6 bases between. CDR3 length equals 13 residues. The CDR3 sequence is CASSLSSQETQYF. The DNA of the CDR3 is TGTGCCAGCAGCTTGTCGAGCCAAGAGACCCAGTACTTC.

The chain is built from TRBV10-3 and TRBJ2-5; TRBD2 matches at 13 bases. CDR1 and CDR2 from the germline V gene are ENHRY and SYGVKD. V shed 10 bases, J shed 0 bases, and the junction held 5 bases outside the gene matches. The CDR3 length is 15 residues. The CDR3 coding sequence is TGTGCCACGGGAGGGACTAGCGGGGACCAAGAGACCCAGTACTTC. Protein: CATGGTSGDQETQYF.

The genes are TRBV19 and TRBJ2-1, with D maybe TRBD1 (6 bases). Trimming left V 6 bases short and J 6 bases short, with 15 bases between. The CDR3 consists of 14 residues. Germline CDR1 LNHDA, CDR2 SQIVND (reference sequence). The CDR3 protein is CASRTGTSLNEQFF. The CDR3, as DNA: TGTGCCAGTAGGACAGGAACATCTCTCAATGAGCAGTTCTTC.

This chain links TRBV3-1 (or the pseudogene TRBV3-2) with TRBJ1-2; no clear D gene. Per germline, CDR1 LGHDT and CDR2 YNNKEL (reference sequence). The germline V and J ends were trimmed by 3 bases and 0 bases, with 11 bases remaining between them. This CDR3 spans 15 amino acids. The CDR3 DNA reads as TGTGCCAGCAGCCAGGGGTGGAGACCTAACTATGGCTACACCTTC. Its translation is CASSQGWRPNYGYTF.

The rearrangement joins TRBV6-2 or TRBV6-3 to TRBJ1-5; D gene ambiguous. CDR3 length: 15 amino acids. V dropped 4 bases and J dropped 5 bases, with 15 bases sitting between them. Germline V gene data show CDR1 as MNHEY and CDR2 as SVGEGT. The CDR3 region is CASSFRLLGHQPQHF. As DNA, the CDR3 is TGTGCCAGCAGTTTCAGACTCCTCGGCCATCAGCCCCAGCATTTT.

The chain carries TRBV14 and TRBJ2-2, with unresolved D. The ends were cut back, 4 bases at V and 4 bases at J, with 1 base in the middle. The CDR3 loop spans 11 amino acids. Germline assignment: CDR1 SGHDN and CDR2 FVKESK. In DNA, the CDR3 is TGTGCCAGCAGCCGCACCGGGGAGCTGTTTTTT. It yields the protein CASSRTGELFF.

The V and J genes are TRBV18 and TRBJ2-3; the match to TRBD2 covers 11 bases. The CDR3 loop spans 15 amino acids. CDR1 is KGHSH, CDR2 LQKENI, per germline. V lost 4 bases and J lost 5; bases outside the gene matches: 5. The CDR3 DNA reads as TGTGCCAGCTCACAACTAGCGGGAGTTGTAGATACGCAGTATTTT. Protein product: CASSQLAGVVDTQYF.

V gene TRBV30 combines with J gene TRBJ2-3, with 10 bases matching TRBD2. Germline V gene data show CDR1 as GTSNPN and CDR2 as SVGIG (reference sequence). This CDR3 region has 16 residues. The ends lost 3 bases at V and 10 bases at J; junction bases unmatched: 16. The CDR3 region is CAWSHRPSGRALAQYF. In DNA, the CDR3 is TGTGCCTGGAGCCATAGACCCAGCGGGAGGGCGCTGGCGCAGTATTTT.